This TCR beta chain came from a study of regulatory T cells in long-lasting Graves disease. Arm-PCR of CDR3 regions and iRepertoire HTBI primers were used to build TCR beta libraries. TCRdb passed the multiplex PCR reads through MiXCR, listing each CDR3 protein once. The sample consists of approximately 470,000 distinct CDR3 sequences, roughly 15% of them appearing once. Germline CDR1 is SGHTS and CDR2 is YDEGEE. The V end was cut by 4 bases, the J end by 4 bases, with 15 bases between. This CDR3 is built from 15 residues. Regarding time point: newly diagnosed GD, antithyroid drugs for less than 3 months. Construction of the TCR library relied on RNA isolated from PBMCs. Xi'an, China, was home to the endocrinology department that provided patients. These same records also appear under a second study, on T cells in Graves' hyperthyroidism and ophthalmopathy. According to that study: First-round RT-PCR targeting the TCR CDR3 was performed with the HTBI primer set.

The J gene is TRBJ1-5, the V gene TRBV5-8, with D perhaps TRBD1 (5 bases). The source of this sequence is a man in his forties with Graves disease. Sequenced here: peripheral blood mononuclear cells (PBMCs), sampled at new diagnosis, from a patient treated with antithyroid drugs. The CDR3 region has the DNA TGTGCCAGCAGCCGCTCCGGCGACAGTAATCAGCCCCAGCATTTT. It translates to CASSRSGDSNQPQHF.